Given below is one TCR beta chain in context. Time point: before trial treatment. The data originate from a study of low-dose radiotherapy and immunotherapy resistance in tumors. First-strand cDNA used TRAV- and TRBV-specific primers, covering alpha and beta chains. The TCRs were subjected to amplification over 20 PCR cycles employing a constant-region primer in conjunction with a V-primer adapter. TCRdb re-derived calls from the reads in MiXCR, one entry per CDR3 protein. The table has 60,000 or so distinct CDR3 sequences, about 26% seen once. Losses at the gene ends were 0 bases for V and 5 bases for J; bases not matched to a gene: 9. This CDR3 is built from 18 residues.

V and J are TRBV23-1 and TRBJ2-5; the match to TRBD2 covers 13 bases. TRBV23-1 is an ORF, with its function uncertain. This specimen consisted of PBMCs, obtained before treatment. This clonotype was sampled from a male donor with rectosigmoid adenocarcinoma. CDR3 sequence reads: CASSQSGGTSGKTETQYF. For the CDR3, the DNA is TGCGCCAGCAGTCAATCGGGAGGGACTAGCGGGAAAACGGAGACCCAGTACTTC.